Below are 15 T cell receptor beta chains sequenced from a single sample in a study of cytomegalovirus exposure and HLA in healthy donors (dated by TCRdb to between 2016 and 2019). The library relied on the immunoSEQ multiplex PCR assay. For the multiplex PCR, a mixture combining 60 forward primers for TCR Vbeta segments and 13 reverse primers for TCR Jbeta segments was used. Held by TCRdb, this immuneACCESS table contains in-frame sequences only and omits some clones. Under half of the omission traces to an unresolved V gene where checked; the cause of the rest is unknown. In all, the sample holds about 150,000 clones, and roughly three quarters of those were seen once. Clones ranked in the top ten supply 3% to 4% of the sample. The sample comprised PBMCs. The receptors were gathered from a human donor in good health.

The chain has TRBV5-4 and TRBJ2-1; 7 bases map to TRBD1. The V gene end was trimmed by 2 bases and the J gene end by 3 bases; junction bases not matched to a gene: 2. This CDR3 contains 14 residues. CDR1 and CDR2 (germline): SGHNT, YYREEE (reference sequence). CDR3 nucleotide sequence: TGTGCCAGCAGCTTTCGGGACAGCTACAATGAGCAGTTCTTC. This sequence encodes CASSFRDSYNEQFF.

This clone was detected only a few times. In nucleotides, the CDR3 is TGCAGCCAAGGGGGGGGTTTGTTCCACTACGAGCAGTACTTC. Protein sequence: CSQGGGLFHYEQYF. This chain joins TRBV29-1 and TRBJ2-7; weak D call: TRBD2 (7 bases). Trimming pared 8 bases from V and 3 bases from J, leaving 20 bases between. CDR1 and CDR2 (germline): SQVTM, ANQGSEA. This CDR3 has 14 amino acids.

In this sample, this clone turned up a few times. The chain recombines TRBV30 with TRBJ1-3, with TRBD1 as a possible D gene (5 bases). CDR1 and CDR2 (germline): GTSNPN, SVGIG (reference sequence). Trimming shortened V by 5 bases and J by 9 bases, and 14 bases separated the two germline ends. This CDR3 is built from 12 residues. CDR3 residues: CAWDAGGTTIYF. The CDR3 DNA follows: TGTGCCTGGGACGCGGGAGGGACCACCATATATTTT.

The V and J genes are TRBV15 and TRBJ1-5; D unclear. Germline V CDR1 and CDR2: LNHNV, YYDKDF (reference sequence). V was shortened by 0 bases and J by 2 bases, with 17 bases between the two germline ends. There are 18 residues in the CDR3. CDR3 nucleotide sequence: TGTGCCACCAGCAGAGAGCCGGAAATTGCCGGGGGCAATCAGCCCCAGCATTTT. It is translated as CATSREPEIAGGNQPQHF. The complete variable domain, with remaining parts taken from reference TRBV15 and TRBJ1-5, reads DAMVIQNPRYQVTQFGKPVTLSCSQTLNHNVMYWYQQKSSQAPKLLFHYYDKDFNNEADTPDNFQSRRPNTSFCFLDIRSPGLGDTAMYLCATSREPEIAGGNQPQHFGDGTRLSIL.

This chain links TRBV19 with TRBJ2-5, with 9 bases lining up with TRBD1. CDR1 LNHDA and CDR2 SQIVND come from the germline V gene (reference sequence). The CDR3 has 18 residues. V trimming: 3 bases; J trimming: 5 bases; junction bases outside the gene matches: 16. CDR3: CASSIRLPGTGRGETQYF. In DNA, the CDR3 is TGTGCCAGTAGTATTAGGCTGCCCGGGACAGGGCGAGGGGAGACCCAGTACTTC.

The chain carries TRBV30 and TRBJ1-5, with TRBD1 matching 8 bases. In germline, CDR1 is GTSNPN, CDR2 SVGIG (reference sequence). This CDR3 has 15 amino acids. Germline trimming cut 0 bases from V and 4 bases from J; bases unmatched to any gene: 5. The CDR3 nucleotides read TGTGCCTGGAGTGTAGGGACAGGAGGGAATCAGCCCCAGCATTTT. Its protein product is CAWSVGTGGNQPQHF.

The chain couples TRBV5-6 to TRBJ1-5, with D unclear. Trimming left V 2 bases short and J 6 bases short, with 12 bases between. CDR3 length: 14 residues. Germline V gene data show CDR1 as SGHDT and CDR2 as YYEEEE. The chain's CDR3 is CASSFTGSGQPQHF. The CDR3 DNA reads as TGTGCCAGCAGCTTCACGGGGTCCGGTCAGCCCCAGCATTTT. The entire variable domain, with the rest obtained from reference TRBV5-6 and TRBJ1-5, is as follows: DAGVTQSPTHLIKTRGQQVTLRCSPKSGHDTVSWYQQALGQGPQFIFQYYEEEERQRGNFPDRFSGHQFPNYSSELNVNALLLGDSALYLCASSFTGSGQPQHFGDGTRLSIL.

J is TRBJ2-3 and V is TRBV7-2, with D unclear. Trimming took off 5 bases at V and 4 bases at J, with 13 bases between the two ends. CDR1 is SGHTA and CDR2 is FQGNSA in the germline V gene. The CDR3 extends over 14 amino acids. The CDR3 loop is CASSPPGIPDTQYF. The CDR3 bases are TGTGCCAGCAGCCCGCCTGGCATCCCAGATACGCAGTATTTT.

The chain uses TRBV7-8 and TRBJ2-3, with D perhaps TRBD2 (7 bases). Germline assignment: CDR1 SGHVS and CDR2 FQNEAQ. The CDR3 sequence is 14 residues long. The V end lost 7 bases, the J end lost 1 base, and 12 bases lay between the germline ends. This CDR3 reads CASKKGGGTDTQYF. In nucleotides, the CDR3 is TGTGCCAGCAAAAAAGGGGGGGGCACAGATACGCAGTATTTT.

The V and J genes are TRBV6-6 and TRBJ2-7; TRBD2 matches at 9 bases. The CDR3 has 15 residues. V shed 4 bases, J shed 1 base, and the junction held 5 bases outside the gene matches. From germline, CDR1 is MNHNY and CDR2 SVGAGI (reference sequence). CDR3 sequence: CASSSLAGASYEQYF. Here the CDR3 DNA reads TGTGCCAGCAGTTCCTTAGCGGGAGCATCCTACGAGCAGTACTTC.

The rearrangement uses TRBV21-1 and TRBJ2-5; the D segment call TRBD2 is taken from the table without a DNA check. TRBV21-1 is given as a pseudogene. The CDR3 runs to 12 residues. CDR3 protein: CASSKGGETQYF. DNA of the CDR3: TGTGCCAGCAGCAAGGGGGGAGAGACCCAGTACTTC.

This CDR3 is CATSRRAPSTDTQYF. Written as DNA, the CDR3 is TGTGCCACCAGCAGGCGCGCGCCCAGCACAGATACGCAGTATTTT. The J gene is TRBJ2-3, the V gene TRBV15; D gene uncertain. Germline CDR1 LNHNV, CDR2 YYDKDF (reference sequence). CDR3 size: 15 residues. V lost 3 bases to trimming and J lost 0 bases, with 10 bases between them.

The chain joins TRBV20-1 to TRBJ2-3; maybe TRBD2 (6 bases). This CDR3 region has 11 residues. Per the germline V gene, CDR1 is DFQATT and CDR2 is SNEGSKA (reference sequence). Trimming shortened V by 6 bases and J by 4 bases, and 8 bases separated the two germline ends. The CDR3 reads CSASSADTQYF. In DNA form, the CDR3 reads TGCAGTGCGTCTAGCGCAGATACGCAGTATTTT.

This chain uses TRBV4-3 with TRBJ2-7; 9 bases agree with TRBD2. The CDR3 runs to 15 residues. Trimming cost V 1 base and J 2 bases; bases outside gene matches: 3. Germline CDR1 and CDR2: LGHNA and YSLEER. As DNA, the CDR3 is TGCGCCAGCAGCCAAGTGACTAGCGGAACCTACGAGCAGTACTTC. It is translated as CASSQVTSGTYEQYF.

This clone was picked up one time. This chain connects TRBV7-2 to TRBJ2-1, with D possibly matching TRBD1 (5 bases). The V gene lost 0 bases and the J gene lost 15 bases, with 12 bases spanning the gap. Germline values: CDR1 SGHTA, CDR2 FQGNSA. CDR3 size: 12 residues. The CDR3 region is CASSLALDSRFF. CDR3 nucleotide sequence: TGTGCCAGCAGCTTAGCTCTAGACAGCAGGTTCTTC.